These 4 T cell receptor beta chains share one sample of origin, sequenced in a study of T cell responses to AZD1222 COVID-19 vaccine. Here immunoSEQ multiplex PCR was the method, and the copy in TCRdb shows in-frame clones only, minus some. This sample has roughly 150,000 clones, with about 92% found just once. The material sequenced was peripheral blood, taken 28 days after the second AZD1222 dose. These TCRs come from an adult who received the AZD1222 COVID-19 vaccine.

The rearrangement joins TRBV30 to TRBJ2-5, with D maybe TRBD1 (8 bases). This CDR3 spans 14 amino acids. The germline V gene has CDR1 GTSNPN and CDR2 SVGIG (reference sequence). Trimming removed 5 bases at V and 7 bases at J, with 20 bases between. CDR3 loop: CAWDRGGDLGTQYF. The CDR3 nucleotides are TGTGCCTGGGACAGGGGAGGGGACCTTGGGACCCAGTACTTC.

The chain carries TRBV7-9 and TRBJ2-1; D perhaps matches TRBD1 (6 bases). The germline V and J ends were trimmed by 5 bases and 4 bases, with 12 bases remaining between them. CDR3 length: 14 residues. CDR1 and CDR2 from the germline V gene are SEHNR and FQNEAQ (reference sequence). The CDR3 sequence: CASSPGVTYNEQFF. Here the CDR3 DNA reads TGTGCCAGCAGCCCAGGGGTAACTTACAATGAGCAGTTCTTC. Combining the CDR3 with reference TRBV7-9 and TRBJ2-1 gives the whole variable domain DTGVSQNPRHKITKRGQNVTFRCDPISEHNRLYWYRQTLGQGPEFLTYFQNEAQLEKSRLLSDRFSAERPKGSFSTLEIQRTEQGDSAMYLCASSPGVTYNEQFFGPGTRLTVL.

This chain uses TRBV10-3 with TRBJ2-3; no clear D. CDR1 and CDR2 (germline): ENHRY, SYGVKD. This CDR3 has 17 residues. Trimming took 2 bases from V and 3 from J, leaving 18 bases between them. The CDR3 sequence is CAISERQSRVGTDTQYF. In DNA form, the CDR3 reads TGTGCCATCAGTGAGCGTCAATCTAGGGTCGGTACAGATACGCAGTATTTT.

The sample holds one count of this clone. V and J are TRBV18 and TRBJ2-3, with a possible D match to TRBD2 (7 bases). The CDR3 totals 15 residues. V was shortened by 2 bases and J by 2 bases, with 11 bases between the two germline ends. CDR1 and CDR2 (germline): KGHSH, LQKENI. In DNA, the CDR3 is TGTGCCAGCTCACCAGAGGGGGGGCACACAGATACGCAGTATTTT. This codes for CASSPEGGHTDTQYF. Based on the CDR3 plus reference TRBV18 and TRBJ2-3, the full variable domain is NAGVMQNPRHLVRRRGQEARLRCSPMKGHSHVYWYRQLPEEGLKFMVYLQKENIIDESGMPKERFSAEFPKEGPSILRIQQVVRGDSAAYFCASSPEGGHTDTQYFGPGTRLTVL.